A selection of T cell receptor beta chains follows, all from one sample in a study of blood T cell repertoires in COVID-19. Generated by immunoSEQ multiplex PCR, the TCRdb table keeps only in-frame clones and is missing some. This sample has approximately 180,000 clones, with over 80% found just once. What was sequenced was peripheral blood. These receptor sequences come from a woman aged 40 to 55 with COVID-19, enrolled during active disease. Both conserved end residues are part of each CDR3. Fields, in order: clone size, D gene, V gene, J gene, CDR3 DNA, CDR3 protein. The D gene is left open where the match is weak. Some rows have no size entry. The others give once, few or many, or a class for an expanded clone.

>NA|NA|TRBV14|TRBJ1-1
TGTGCCAGCAGACATATTAAAAGGGCTAGCGGGATCAGAGACACTGAAGCTTTCTTT
CASRHIKRASGIRDTEAFF
>NA|TRBD2|TRBV18|TRBJ2-1
TGTGCCAGCTCACCACCTCCTAGCGGGAGAGGAAATGAGCAGTTCTTC
CASSPPPSGRGNEQFF
>NA|NA|TRBV19|TRBJ1-1
TGTGCCAGTAGTATTGGACAAGGGAACACTGAAGCTTTCTTT
CASSIGQGNTEAFF
>NA|NA|TRBV14|TRBJ2-5
TGTGCCAGCAGCCTTCTCTCTAGCGTAGAGACCCAGTACTTC
CASSLLSSVETQYF
>NA|NA|TRBV24-1|TRBJ1-2
TGTGCCACCAGTGATTTGCGCGGGGCTCGCACCTTC
CATSDLRGARTF
>NA|NA|TRBV5-4|TRBJ2-1
TGTGCCAGCAGCCTGCGAGCCGGAACTAGTCCTAATGAGCAGTTCTTC
CASSLRAGTSPNEQFF
>NA|NA|TRBV9|TRBJ1-2
TGTGCCAGCAGCGTAGATAGGTCTACCGGGGGCACCTTC
CASSVDRSTGGTF
>NA|NA|TRBV21-1|TRBJ1-1
TGTGCCAGCAGCGGACAGGGGGGGAGCACTGAAGCTTTCTTT
CASSGQGGSTEAFF
>NA|NA|TRBV2|TRBJ2-1
TGTGCCAGCAGTGAAGCGGGCTATGAGCAGTTCTTC
CASSEAGYEQFF
>NA|TRBD1|TRBV2|TRBJ1-2
TGTGCCAGCATCGAACCCCGGGACAGCACCTATGGCTACACCTTC
CASIEPRDSTYGYTF
>few|NA|TRBV6-1|TRBJ2-3
TGTGCCAGCAGTGAAAGGGAGAGGTCACGCTATACGCAGTATTTT
CASSERERSRYTQYF
>NA|NA|TRBV27|TRBJ1-5
TGTGCCAGCAGTTCGGGGGGGGCCGGCAATCAGCCCCAGCATTTT
CASSSGGAGNQPQHF
>once|TRBD2|TRBV29-1|TRBJ2-3
TGCAGCGCCCGCCTAGCGGGAGGTTCAGATACGCAGTATTTT
CSARLAGGSDTQYF
>NA|NA|TRBV11-2|TRBJ1-4
TGTGCCAGCAGCCCGGGAGCCAATGAAAAACTGTTTTTT
CASSPGANEKLFF
>NA|TRBD2|TRBV6-4|TRBJ2-3
TGTGCCAGCAGTGAACTAGCGGGGGGCCCCCCCGATACGCAGTATTTT
CASSELAGGPPDTQYF
>NA|NA|TRBV28|TRBJ2-1
TGTGCCAGCAGCACGGGGGTTGCCCCCTACAATGAGCAGTTCTTC
CASSTGVAPYNEQFF
>NA|NA|TRBV28|TRBJ1-2
TGTGCCAGCAGTTCCTTACGGGTGTCAGGCTACACCTTC
CASSSLRVSGYTF
>NA|NA|TRBV18|TRBJ1-1
TGTGCCAGCTCACCACTACGGGGGTTGGAATCGGGAGCTTTCTTT
CASSPLRGLESGAFF
>NA|NA|TRBV19|TRBJ1-2
TGTGCCAGTAGGAGTCTCGATTCTAACTATGGCTACACCTTC
CASRSLDSNYGYTF
>few|TRBD1|TRBV2|TRBJ2-7
TGTGCCAGCAGTAAGACTCCGACAGGGGTCGCTTTTGGGCAGTACTTC
CASSKTPTGVAFGQYF
>NA|TRBD1|TRBV5-1|TRBJ2-7
TGCGCCAGTCATACAGGGGACTCCTACGAGCAGTACTTC
CASHTGDSYEQYF
>NA|NA|TRBV28|TRBJ1-2
TGTGCCAGCAGTTCCGGGAGCCGGTCCTGCACCTTC
CASSSGSRSCTF
>once|TRBD1|TRBV19|TRBJ2-5
TGTGCCAGTAGTAGACTCCGGACAGGGAACGGGGAGACCCAGTACTTC
CASSRLRTGNGETQYF
>NA|TRBD2|TRBV19|TRBJ2-2
TGTGCCAGTAGTATTCCGGGACTAGGTGCCGGGGAGCTGTTTTTT
CASSIPGLGAGELFF
>NA|NA|TRBV5-6|TRBJ1-2
TGTGCCAGCGCCAGGGCGAACTATGGCTACACCTTC
CASARANYGYTF
>NA|TRBD2|TRBV24-1|TRBJ2-1
TGTGCCACCGCCGGGAGAGGGACTAGCGGGAGTCCCAATGAGCAGTTCTTC
CATAGRGTSGSPNEQFF
>NA|NA|TRBV2|TRBJ2-7
TGTGCCAGCAGTGAACAGGGCAGCTTATACGAGCAGTACTTC
CASSEQGSLYEQYF
>NA|TRBD1|TRBV7-8|TRBJ1-2
TGTGCCAGCAGCTCCGAGGACAGGGTACGGAACTATGGCTACACCTTC
CASSSEDRVRNYGYTF
>NA|NA|TRBV5-1|TRBJ1-5
TGCGCCAGCAGCTTGGACAGGCCTGATCAGCCCCAGCATTTT
CASSLDRPDQPQHF